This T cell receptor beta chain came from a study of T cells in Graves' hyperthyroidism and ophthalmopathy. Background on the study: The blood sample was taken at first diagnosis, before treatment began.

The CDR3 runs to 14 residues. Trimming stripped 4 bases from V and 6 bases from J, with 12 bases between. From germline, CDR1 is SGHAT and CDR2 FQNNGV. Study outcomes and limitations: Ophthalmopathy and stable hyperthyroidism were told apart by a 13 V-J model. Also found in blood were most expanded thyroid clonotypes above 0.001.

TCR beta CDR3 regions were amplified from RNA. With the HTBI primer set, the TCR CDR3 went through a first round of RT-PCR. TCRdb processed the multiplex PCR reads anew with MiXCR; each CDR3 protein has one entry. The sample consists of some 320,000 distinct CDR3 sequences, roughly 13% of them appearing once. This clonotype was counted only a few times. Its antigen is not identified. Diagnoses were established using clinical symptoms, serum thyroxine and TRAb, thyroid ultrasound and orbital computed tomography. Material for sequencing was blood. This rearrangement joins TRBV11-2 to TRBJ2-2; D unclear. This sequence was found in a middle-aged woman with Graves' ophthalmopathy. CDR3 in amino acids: CASSSGRRPGELFF. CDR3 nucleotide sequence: TGTGCCAGCAGCTCTGGACGCAGGCCCGGGGAGCTGTTTTTT.